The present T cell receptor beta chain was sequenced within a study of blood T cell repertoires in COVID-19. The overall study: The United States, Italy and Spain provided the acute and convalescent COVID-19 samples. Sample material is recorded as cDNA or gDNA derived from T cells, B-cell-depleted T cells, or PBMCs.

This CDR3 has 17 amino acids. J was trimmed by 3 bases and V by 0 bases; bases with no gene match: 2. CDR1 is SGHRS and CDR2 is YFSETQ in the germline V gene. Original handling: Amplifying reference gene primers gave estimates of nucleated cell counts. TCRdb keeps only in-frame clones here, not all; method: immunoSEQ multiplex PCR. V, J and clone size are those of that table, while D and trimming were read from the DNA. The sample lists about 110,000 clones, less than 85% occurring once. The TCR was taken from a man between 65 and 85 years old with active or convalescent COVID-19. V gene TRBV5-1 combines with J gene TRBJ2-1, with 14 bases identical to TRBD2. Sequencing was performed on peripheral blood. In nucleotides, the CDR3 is TGCGCCAGCAGCTTGGCCGGACTAGCGGGGGGCTACAATGAGCAGTTCTTC. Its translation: CASSLAGLAGGYNEQFF.